The clone carrying this TCR beta chain was seen repeatedly, ten times or more. What it binds is unknown. This specimen belongs to a study of regulatory T cells in long-lasting Graves disease. Findings and caveats of the study: Persistent cases favored TRBV28, TRBJ1-2 and TRBJ2-5.

V lost 1 base to trimming and J lost 9 bases; unmatched junction nucleotides: 1. The CDR3 runs to 13 residues. Arm-PCR of CDR3 regions and iRepertoire HTBI primers were the basis on which TCR beta libraries were built. One entry per CDR3 protein, called by TCRdb with MiXCR from the multiplex PCR reads. The data contain under 700,000 distinct CDR3 sequences, about 16% of them seen just once; the ten biggest clones take up approximately 25%. Time point here: newly diagnosed GD, antithyroid drugs for less than 3 months. Scientists built the TCR library using RNA that was extracted from PBMCs. These data are also associated with another study on T cells in Graves' hyperthyroidism and ophthalmopathy. That paper states: Most clonotypes expanded in the thyroid (above 0.001) were also present in blood.

The chain carries TRBV12-3 or TRBV12-4 and TRBJ2-1; 9 nucleotides match TRBD2. Sequences were derived from peripheral blood mononuclear cells (PBMCs), sampled at new diagnosis, from a patient treated with antithyroid drugs. This receptor was obtained from a woman aged 35 to 60 with Graves disease. The CDR3 DNA follows: TGTGCCAGCAGTTTAGGGCGGGAGGGTGAGCAGTTCTTC. Translated, it gives CASSLGREGEQFF.